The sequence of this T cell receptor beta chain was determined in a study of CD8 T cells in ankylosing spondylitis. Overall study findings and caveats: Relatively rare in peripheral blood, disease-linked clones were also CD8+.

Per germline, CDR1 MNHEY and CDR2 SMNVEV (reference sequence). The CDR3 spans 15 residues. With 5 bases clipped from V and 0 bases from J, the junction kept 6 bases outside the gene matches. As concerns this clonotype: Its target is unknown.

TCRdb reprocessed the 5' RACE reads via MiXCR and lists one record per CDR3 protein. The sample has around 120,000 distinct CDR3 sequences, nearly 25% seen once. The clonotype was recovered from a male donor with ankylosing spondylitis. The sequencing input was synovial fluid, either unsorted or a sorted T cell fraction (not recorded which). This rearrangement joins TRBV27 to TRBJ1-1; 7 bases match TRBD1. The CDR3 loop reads CASSTYQGVNTEAFF. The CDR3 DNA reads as TGTGCCAGCAGTACCTATCAGGGGGTGAACACTGAAGCTTTCTTT.